This record concerns one T cell receptor beta chain sequence. Its antigen is not known. These data belong to a study of cytomegalovirus exposure and HLA in healthy donors. On the study more broadly: Earlier findings included roughly 120 million unique TCR beta sequences obtained from about 179 million T cells.

Losses at the gene ends were 3 bases for V and 4 bases for J; bases not matched to a gene: 8. This CDR3 region has 16 residues. Germline values: CDR1 SGHDT, CDR2 YYEEEE. The study ran its PCR with 60 Vbeta and 13 Jbeta primers. Sequenced by immunoSEQ multiplex PCR; TCRdb stores in-frame clones only, minus some. The data show fewer than 120,000 clones, about three quarters seen once. Whereas donors were nominally healthy upon sampling, unrecorded immune exposures were probable. Findings and limits, study-wide: In a later analysis, the majority of CMV-associated beta chains seemingly showed HLA restriction. At a 0.05 false discovery rate, a later analysis found 18,000 or so TCR beta sequences to be associated with HLA alleles.

Sequenced sample: PBMCs. The clonotype originates from a woman in her twenties or thirties in good health and CMV-seronegative. The chain employs TRBV5-6 and TRBJ2-1, with TRBD2 matching over 9 bases. The CDR3 DNA reads as TGTGCCAGCAGCTGGGGCCTGAGCGGGAGGTACAATGAGCAGTTCTTC. It translates to CASSWGLSGRYNEQFF.